The next 30 T cell receptor beta chains were all read from a single sample in a study of radiotherapy plus CTLA-4 blockade in lung cancer. Assay: immunoSEQ multiplex PCR; the TCRdb copy retains only in-frame clones and omits some. Of 65,000 to 70,000 clones listed, roughly 78% were seen once; the top ten hold more than 8.5%. Sequencing used peripheral blood, obtained from a patient treated with radiotherapy plus ipilimumab. The source of these receptors is a human donor with non-small cell lung cancer who had a complete response to radiotherapy plus ipilimumab.

CDR3: CASSPSGYTDTQYF. The CDR3 DNA reads TGTGCCAGCAGCCCTAGCGGATACACAGATACGCAGTATTTT. This chain joins TRBV11-2 and TRBJ2-3; 7 nucleotides agree with TRBD2. Per germline, CDR1 SGHAT and CDR2 FQNNGV. This CDR3 has 14 amino acids. Trimming cost V 5 bases and J 2 bases; bases outside gene matches: 4.

The chain has TRBV27 and TRBJ2-7; 7 nucleotides line up with TRBD1. CDR3 length equals 14 residues. J lost 6 bases, V lost 5 bases, and 10 bases had no gene match. Germline V gene lookup returns CDR1 MNHEY and CDR2 SMNVEV (reference sequence). In nucleotides, the CDR3 is TGTGCCAGCAGTCCGTACCGGGACAGCGGCGAGCAGTACTTC. Its protein product is CASSPYRDSGEQYF.

The chain uses TRBV29-1 and TRBJ1-5; D not resolved. Trimming pared 6 bases from V and 6 bases from J, leaving 15 bases between. Germline V gives CDR1 SQVTM, CDR2 ANQGSEA. The CDR3 spans 13 residues. The CDR3 loop is CSVVERTGQPQHF. The DNA of the CDR3 is TGCAGCGTGGTCGAGAGGACGGGTCAGCCCCAGCATTTT.

The chain combines TRBV19 with TRBJ2-5, with D possibly matching TRBD2 (5 bases). Germline V lookup: CDR1 LNHDA, CDR2 SQIVND (reference sequence). This CDR3 is built from 14 residues. The germline V and J ends were trimmed by 3 bases and 1 base, with 9 bases remaining between them. As DNA, the CDR3 is TGTGCCAGTAGTATTGCTAGCAGCCAAGAGACCCAGTACTTC. Translated, it gives CASSIASSQETQYF.

This clone has a handful of counts. The chain recombines TRBV6-4 with TRBJ1-6, with TRBD1 matching over 7 bases. Trimming cost V 4 bases and J 5 bases; bases outside gene matches: 5. This CDR3 has 15 residues. Germline values: CDR1 MRHNA, CDR2 SNTAGT. The CDR3 region is CASSVGTDNNSPLHF. The CDR3 DNA follows: TGTGCCAGCAGTGTCGGGACAGACAATAATTCACCCCTCCACTTT.

The rearrangement joins TRBV10-3 to TRBJ2-5; 9 bases agree with TRBD2. The junction had 2 bases not matched to a gene; V was cut back by 3 bases and J by 0 bases. CDR3 length equals 15 residues. Looked up from germline, CDR1 is ENHRY and CDR2 is SYGVKD. The CDR3 protein is CAISESGGNQETQYF. The CDR3, as DNA: TGTGCCATCAGTGAAAGCGGGGGGAACCAAGAGACCCAGTACTTC.

This rearrangement joins TRBV6-5 to TRBJ1-5, with D hard to call. The germline V and J ends were trimmed by 5 bases and 2 bases, with 7 bases remaining between them. CDR1 MNHEY and CDR2 SVGAGI come from the germline V gene. This CDR3 contains 13 residues. DNA of the CDR3: TGTGCCAGCAGTCCCTGGGGCAATCAGCCCCAGCATTTT. Translation: CASSPWGNQPQHF.

The CDR3 loop is CASSPRRGLAGWETQYF. Written as DNA, the CDR3 is TGTGCCAGCAGCCCAAGGAGGGGACTAGCGGGTTGGGAGACCCAGTACTTC. The V and J genes are TRBV14 and TRBJ2-5, with 12 positions matching TRBD2. After removal of 4 bases from V and 5 bases from J, the junction contained 11 bases not matched to a gene. Germline-derived CDR1 and CDR2 are SGHDN and FVKESK. CDR3 size: 17 residues.

The CDR3 DNA sequence: TGTGCCAGCAGCTTGGACGGGAGCTCCTACAATGAGCAGTTCTTC. Residues: CASSLDGSSYNEQFF. The J gene is TRBJ2-1, the V gene TRBV7-9; D perhaps matches TRBD2 (6 bases). Germline CDR1 SEHNR, CDR2 FQNEAQ (reference sequence). The CDR3 runs 15 residues. Trimming left V 3 bases short and J 0 bases short, with 9 bases between.

V gene TRBV5-5 combines with J gene TRBJ1-2, with 9 bases lining up with TRBD1. The ends lost 4 bases at V and 0 bases at J; junction bases unmatched: 7. The CDR3 runs 16 residues. Germline CDR1 and CDR2: SGHKS and YYEKEE (reference sequence). CDR3 DNA sequence: TGTGCCAGCAGCCCCGGACAGGGGATGCCTAACTATGGCTACACCTTC. This sequence encodes CASSPGQGMPNYGYTF. The full variable domain, in which reference TRBV5-5 and TRBJ1-2 provide the parts outside the CDR3, is DAGVTQSPTHLIKTRGQQVTLRCSPISGHKSVSWYQQVLGQGPQFIFQYYEKEERGRGNFPDRFSARQFPNYSSELNVNALLLGDSALYLCASSPGQGMPNYGYTFGSGTRLTVV.

The rearrangement joins TRBV7-9 to TRBJ2-5; D possibly uses TRBD1 or TRBD2 (5 bases each). Trimming stripped 5 bases from V and 4 bases from J, with 20 bases between. The CDR3 spans 16 residues. The germline gives CDR1 SEHNR, CDR2 FQNEAQ (reference sequence). CDR3 DNA: TGTGCCAGCAGCCGTTTTGCAGGGTGGGGGATAGAGACCCAGTACTTC. It codes for CASSRFAGWGIETQYF.

The chain is built from TRBV7-9 and TRBJ1-1; D possibly corresponds to TRBD1 (6 bases). The germline CDR1 and CDR2 sequences are SEHNR and FQNEAQ (reference sequence). This CDR3 contains 15 residues. Trimming stripped 6 bases from V and 1 base from J, with 15 bases between. CDR3: CASRTLRRGNTEAFF. The CDR3 DNA sequence: TGTGCCAGCAGAACCTTACGCAGGGGGAACACTGAAGCTTTCTTT.

The V call is TRBV11-3, the J call TRBJ2-5, with D tentatively TRBD1 (5 bases). The ends were cut back, 5 bases at V and 5 bases at J, with 9 bases in the middle. Per germline, CDR1 SGHNT and CDR2 YENEEA. The CDR3 sequence is 12 residues long. CDR3 amino acids: CASSQGLETQYF. In DNA, the CDR3 is TGTGCCAGCAGCCAGGGATTGGAGACCCAGTACTTC.

V usage is TRBV15 and J usage is TRBJ1-5; D gene ambiguous. Trimming took 4 bases from V and 1 from J, leaving 14 bases between them. Per germline, CDR1 LNHNV and CDR2 YYDKDF (reference sequence). The CDR3 is made up of 16 amino acids. The chain's CDR3 is CATSKLPPQSNQPQHF. CDR3 sequence (DNA): TGTGCCACCAGCAAATTACCGCCTCAGAGCAATCAGCCCCAGCATTTT.

The chain employs TRBV7-9 and TRBJ2-7, with 7 bases lining up with TRBD1. Per the germline V gene, CDR1 is SEHNR and CDR2 is FQNEAQ (reference sequence). J gave up 2 bases and V 4 bases, and 14 bases lay outside the gene matches. The length of the CDR3 is 17 residues. The CDR3 sequence is CASSSHRGSRGPYEQYF. Here the CDR3 DNA reads TGTGCCAGCAGCTCGCACAGGGGCTCGAGGGGGCCCTACGAGCAGTACTTC.

In its sample, this clone was seen once. This chain uses TRBV7-8 with TRBJ1-5; 7 bases fit TRBD1. Germline lookup yields CDR1 SGHVS and CDR2 FQNEAQ. The V and J ends lost 0 bases and 1 base, in that order; junction bases with no gene match: 6. The CDR3 is made up of 17 amino acids. The CDR3: CASSLAVDRVSNQPQHF. CDR3 DNA sequence: TGTGCCAGCAGCTTAGCGGTTGACAGGGTCAGCAATCAGCCCCAGCATTTT.

CDR3 sequence reads: CASSPGTGLAKNIQYF. CDR3 sequence (DNA): TGCGCCAGCAGCCCCGGGACAGGGCTGGCCAAAAACATTCAGTACTTC. The chain has TRBV5-1 and TRBJ2-4, with TRBD1 identical over 9 bases. The CDR3 is made up of 16 amino acids. Germline CDR1 is SGHRS and CDR2 is YFSETQ. The V gene end was trimmed by 4 bases and the J gene end by 1 base; junction bases not matched to a gene: 6. The whole variable domain, filled in from reference TRBV5-1 and TRBJ2-4, reads KAGVTQTPRYLIKTRGQQVTLSCSPISGHRSVSWYQQTPGQGLQFLFEYFSETQRNKGNFPGRFSGRQFSNSRSEMNVSTLELGDSALYLCASSPGTGLAKNIQYFGAGTRLSVL.

The chain joins TRBV7-6 to TRBJ2-1; D call uncertain. Trimming stripped 1 base from V and 5 bases from J, with 3 bases between. Germline CDR1 reads SGHVS; CDR2 reads FNYEAQ. The CDR3 has 12 amino acids. In DNA, the CDR3 is TGTGCCAGCAGCTTAGGTAACAATGAGCAGTTCTTC. It specifies CASSLGNNEQFF.

This clone was recorded once. The chain uses TRBV23-1 and TRBJ1-5; 8 bases are shared with TRBD1. TRBV23-1 falls under the ORF class, with uncertain function. Trimming removed 0 bases from V and 6 bases from J; junction bases left unmatched: 7. The CDR3 consists of 16 residues. The CDR3 sequence is CASSQSGRGPSQPQHF. The CDR3 DNA is TGCGCCAGCAGTCAATCGGGCAGGGGGCCAAGTCAGCCCCAGCATTTT.

This rearrangement joins TRBV6-5 to TRBJ1-1; D remains ambiguous. The CDR3 length is 15 residues. The ends were cut back, 0 bases at V and 1 base at J, with 9 bases in the middle. Looked up from germline, CDR1 is MNHEY and CDR2 is SVGAGI. The CDR3 nucleotides are TGTGCCAGCAGTTACTCGAGGTCCAAGAACACTGAAGCTTTCTTT. It codes for CASSYSRSKNTEAFF.

CDR3 coding DNA: TGTGCCAGCAGGATTAGCCGACAGGCGAAAACTCAGCCCCAGCATTTT. It codes for CASRISRQAKTQPQHF. This rearrangement joins TRBV2 to TRBJ1-5, with D tentatively TRBD1 (6 bases). Germline loops: CDR1 SNHLY, CDR2 FYNNEI. Trimming took 6 bases from V and 6 from J, leaving 21 bases between them. This CDR3 spans 16 amino acids.

V gene TRBV15 combines with J gene TRBJ1-5; possible D gene TRBD1, 6 bases. The CDR3 consists of 14 residues. V was trimmed by 7 bases and J by 3 bases, leaving 13 bases between them. The germline V gene has CDR1 LNHNV and CDR2 YYDKDF (reference sequence). CDR3 sequence (DNA): TGTGCCACCAAACAGGGCGCCAACAATCAGCCCCAGCATTTT. It translates to CATKQGANNQPQHF.

V and J are TRBV19 and TRBJ2-1; D is uncertain. V lost 8 bases, J lost 9 bases, and 20 bases lay in between. The V gene's germline CDR1 is LNHDA and CDR2 SQIVND (reference sequence). This CDR3 contains 14 residues. The CDR3 spells CASQTHPGRIEQFF. The DNA of the CDR3 is TGTGCCAGTCAAACCCACCCAGGTCGGATTGAGCAGTTCTTC.

V and J are TRBV25-1 and TRBJ2-3; possibly TRBD2 for D (6 bases). The V gene's germline CDR1 is MGHDK and CDR2 SYGVNS. This CDR3 is 15 amino acids long. V was trimmed by 3 bases and J by 0 bases, leaving 10 bases between them. The CDR3, as DNA: TGTGCCAGCAGTGATACGGGAGCTAGCACAGATACGCAGTATTTT. It yields the protein CASSDTGASTDTQYF.

In this sample, this clone turned up once. The V gene is TRBV5-6, the J gene TRBJ2-5, with 8 bases aligning to TRBD1. Germline assignment: CDR1 SGHDT and CDR2 YYEEEE. The CDR3 runs to 14 residues. J lost 1 base, V lost 5 bases, and 4 bases had no gene match. The CDR3 DNA sequence: TGTGCCAGCAGGGCACAGGGGGGCCAAGAGACCCAGTACTTC. This gives the protein CASRAQGGQETQYF.

In this sample, this clone turned up once. The chain couples TRBV7-2 to TRBJ2-3; D is undetermined. Per the germline V gene, CDR1 is SGHTA and CDR2 is FQGNSA. The CDR3 extends over 13 amino acids. The V and J ends lost 1 base and 5 bases respectively, with 7 bases between them. The CDR3 protein is CASSLVRQDTQYF. The CDR3 coding sequence is TGTGCCAGCAGCTTAGTGCGGCAAGATACGCAGTATTTT.

The J gene is TRBJ2-2, the V gene TRBV11-3; D is unclear. Per the germline V gene, CDR1 is SGHNT and CDR2 is YENEEA. The CDR3 consists of 16 residues. The V end lost 5 bases, the J end lost 6 bases, and 19 bases lay between the germline ends. The CDR3 nucleotides read TGTGCCAGCAGCCCACGAAAATTAGCTGCGTCCGGGGAGCTGTTTTTT. Its translation is CASSPRKLAASGELFF.

The CDR3 nucleotides are TGTGCCTGGAGTCCGGGGGCAGAACAGCCCCAGCATTTT. This gives the protein CAWSPGAEQPQHF. The V and J genes are TRBV30 and TRBJ1-5; weak D call: TRBD1 (6 bases). The germline gives CDR1 GTSNPN, CDR2 SVGIG (reference sequence). The CDR3 loop spans 13 amino acids. Trimming pared 2 bases from V and 7 bases from J, leaving 12 bases between.

The J gene is TRBJ1-2, the V gene TRBV4-1; 8 positions agree with TRBD1. Germline trimming cut 0 bases from V and 3 bases from J; bases unmatched to any gene: 6. Germline assignment: CDR1 MGHRA and CDR2 YSYEKL. The CDR3 is 16 residues long. The CDR3 DNA follows: TGCGCCAGCAGCCAAGATTGGACAGGGCCCGACTATGGCTACACCTTC. The encoded protein is CASSQDWTGPDYGYTF.

The V call is TRBV10-3, the J call TRBJ1-1; tentative D call: TRBD1 (6 bases). Trimming took 10 bases from V and 2 from J, leaving 14 bases between them. The CDR3 extends over 13 amino acids. Germline CDR1 and CDR2: ENHRY and SYGVKD. DNA for the CDR3: TGTGCCAAGTCCAGGGGACCAAACACTGAAGCTTTCTTT. It yields the protein CAKSRGPNTEAFF.